These 27 T cell receptor beta chains were all obtained from the same sample, sequenced in a study of response to subunit inactivated influenza vaccine. MiXCR was run by TCRdb on the RT-PCR reads, yielding one entry per CDR3 protein. The table shows about half a million distinct CDR3 sequences, with 11% occurring only once. Sequencing was performed on PBMCs from blood, taken around seven weeks after vaccination. The receptors originated from a man over 45 who received an inactivated influenza vaccine.

V and J are TRBV18 and TRBJ2-3; D is unclear. Deletions cut 3 bases from V and 6 bases from J, with 10 bases between. The CDR3 is 13 residues long. Germline V CDR1 and CDR2: KGHSH, LQKENI. The CDR3 DNA reads as TGTGCCAGCTCACCCCAAGAGCTGGATACGCAGTATTTT. Protein sequence: CASSPQELDTQYF. The variable domain in full, with the rest retrieved from reference TRBV18 and TRBJ2-3, is NAGVMQNPRHLVRRRGQEARLRCSPMKGHSHVYWYRQLPEEGLKFMVYLQKENIIDESGMPKERFSAEFPKEGPSILRIQQVVRGDSAAYFCASSPQELDTQYFGPGTRLTVL.

The chain links TRBV7-9 to TRBJ1-2; D possibly corresponds to TRBD1 (5 bases). This CDR3 is 15 amino acids long. CDR1 and CDR2 from the germline V gene are SEHNR and FQNEAQ (reference sequence). With 3 bases removed from V and 8 bases from J, the gap between germline ends came to 19 bases. CDR3 in DNA: TGTGCCAGCAGCTTCGAACAGGTGGCGTATGCAGGCTACACCTTC. As protein: CASSFEQVAYAGYTF.

V is TRBV20-1 and J is TRBJ2-4, with D perhaps matching TRBD2 (5 bases). V was trimmed by 2 bases and J by 0 bases, leaving 8 bases between them. Per the germline V gene, CDR1 is DFQATT and CDR2 is SNEGSKA (reference sequence). CDR3 length: 14 residues. CDR3 amino acids: CSARSGVAKNIQYF. CDR3 in DNA: TGCAGTGCTAGATCCGGGGTAGCCAAAAACATTCAGTACTTC.

The table lists this clonotype with a few counts. An end of the junction differs from the germline gene, which may be a read error. J is TRBJ2-1 and V is TRBV4-3; D is undetermined. CDR1 and CDR2 (germline): LGHNA, YSLEER. This CDR3 has 14 amino acids. CDR3 nucleotides: TGCGCCAGCACCCAAGACACCTCCTACAATGAGCAGTTCTTC. Translation gives CASTQDTSYNEQFF.

The chain joins TRBV5-1 to TRBJ1-2; a weak D match, TRBD1 (5 bases). Trimming shortened V by 4 bases and J by 2 bases, and 12 bases separated the two germline ends. The CDR3 runs 14 residues. Germline loops: CDR1 SGHRS, CDR2 YFSETQ. The CDR3 sequence: CASSKMTENYGYTF. CDR3 DNA: TGCGCCAGCAGCAAAATGACAGAGAACTATGGCTACACCTTC.

This clonotype occurred a few times. The genes are TRBV10-3 and TRBJ2-5, with 8 nucleotides matching TRBD1. Germline V gives CDR1 ENHRY, CDR2 SYGVKD. The CDR3 spans 15 residues. J was trimmed by 5 bases and V by 4 bases; bases with no gene match: 9. Written as DNA, the CDR3 is TGTGCCATCAGTGGTCGGCAGGGGGCTGTGGAGACCCAGTACTTC. Translated: CAISGRQGAVETQYF.

This clonotype was counted at least ten times. V is TRBV7-2 and J is TRBJ2-7; 9 nucleotides match TRBD1. In germline, CDR1 is SGHTA, CDR2 FQGNSA. There are 15 residues in the CDR3. With 5 bases clipped from V and 4 bases from J, the junction kept 9 bases outside the gene matches. The chain's CDR3 is CASSTVDRGGYEQYF. The CDR3 coding sequence is TGTGCCAGCAGCACAGTGGACAGGGGTGGGTACGAGCAGTACTTC.

The rearrangement joins TRBV20-1 to TRBJ1-1; D unclear. Germline CDR1 and CDR2: DFQATT and SNEGSKA (reference sequence). Trimming pared 0 bases from V and 0 bases from J, leaving 8 bases between. The CDR3 is made up of 14 amino acids. CDR3: CSARDSTVNTEAFF. CDR3 nucleotide sequence: TGCAGTGCTAGAGACAGTACCGTGAACACTGAAGCTTTCTTT.

The chain couples TRBV27 to TRBJ2-1; D gene unclear. V shed 5 bases and J shed 2 bases, with 10 bases lying between them. Germline values: CDR1 MNHEY, CDR2 SMNVEV (reference sequence). The CDR3 sequence is 14 residues long. The CDR3 sequence is CASSPGFPYNEQFF. In DNA, the CDR3 is TGTGCCAGCAGTCCAGGATTTCCCTACAATGAGCAGTTCTTC.

This clonotype was counted at least ten times. The chain is built from TRBV12-3 or TRBV12-4 and TRBJ2-4, with 9 bases matching TRBD1. The trim removed 4 bases at V and 14 bases at J, leaving 3 bases unmatched. The CDR3 is 11 amino acids. CDR3 nucleotides: TGTGCCAGCAGTTCCGGGACAGGGAAGTACTTC. This codes for CASSSGTGKYF.

This clonotype has just a few counts. The chain couples TRBV5-5 to TRBJ2-7; D unresolved. This CDR3 contains 14 residues. Trimming took off 0 bases at V and 5 bases at J, with 12 bases between the two ends. Germline-derived CDR1 and CDR2 are SGHKS and YYEKEE (reference sequence). The CDR3 nucleotides are TGTGCCAGCAGCTTGGTAAAGGTTTTCAACGAGCAGTACTTC. Its translation: CASSLVKVFNEQYF.

There are many counts of this clonotype. This sequence joins TRBV12-3 or TRBV12-4 and TRBJ2-7; 8 positions match TRBD2. The CDR3 extends over 16 amino acids. V shed 5 bases and J 1 base; nucleotides not matched to a gene: 10. CDR3 nucleotide sequence: TGTGCCAGCAGTCGGGGGGGGCAGGTCGGGTCCTACGAGCAGTACTTC. Its protein product is CASSRGGQVGSYEQYF.

This clonotype was seen many times. V is TRBV4-3 and J is TRBJ1-1; 7 bases are a match to TRBD1. CDR3 length: 15 amino acids. The junction had 6 bases not matched to a gene; V was cut back by 0 bases and J by 5 bases. Germline CDR1 and CDR2: LGHNA and YSLEER. Here the CDR3 reads CASSQDLQGRTEAFF. CDR3 DNA sequence: TGCGCCAGCAGCCAAGACTTACAGGGGCGGACTGAAGCTTTCTTT.

In nucleotides, the CDR3 is TGTGCCAGCAGCGTAGACCCGACAGGAGTCTATGGCTACACCTTC. Amino acids: CASSVDPTGVYGYTF. J is TRBJ1-2 and V is TRBV9, with D possibly TRBD1 on 6 matching bases. Trimming shortened V by 0 bases and J by 4 bases, and 13 bases separated the two germline ends. From germline, CDR1 is SGDLS and CDR2 YYNGEE. The CDR3 loop spans 15 amino acids.

This clonotype was seen a few times. The chain employs TRBV5-1 and TRBJ2-3; the D is unclear. Trimming took 0 bases from V and 8 from J, leaving 13 bases between them. The CDR3 sequence is 14 residues long. The germline V gene has CDR1 SGHRS and CDR2 YFSETQ. For the CDR3, the DNA is TGCGCCAGCAGCTTGGAAGGTCGAGGTAGTACGCAGTATTTT. Translated, it gives CASSLEGRGSTQYF.

Ten or more counts support this clonotype. The genes are TRBV6-1 and TRBJ2-1; 11 positions agree with TRBD2. Trimming cost V 7 bases and J 7 bases; bases outside gene matches: 9. CDR1 is MNHNS, CDR2 SASEGT, per germline. The CDR3 has 15 residues. CDR3 sequence: CASNLAGGPENEQFF. CDR3 DNA sequence: TGTGCCAGCAACTTAGCGGGAGGGCCGGAAAATGAGCAGTTCTTC.

This clonotype was recorded at least ten times. V is TRBV6-1 and J is TRBJ2-4; 7 nucleotides match TRBD1. This CDR3 is 16 amino acids long. Germline loops: CDR1 MNHNS, CDR2 SASEGT. J gave up 0 bases and V 6 bases, and 8 bases lay outside the gene matches. CDR3 protein: CASRAGTDLAKNIQYF. In nucleotides, the CDR3 is TGTGCCAGCAGGGCAGGGACAGACCTAGCCAAAAACATTCAGTACTTC.

This clonotype was picked up a small number of times. The J gene is TRBJ2-3, the V gene TRBV7-2, with 13 bases matching TRBD2. The CDR3 length is 16 residues. Germline CDR1 reads SGHTA; CDR2 reads FQGNSA. The J segment lost 6 bases and the V segment lost 4 bases, leaving 7 bases of the junction unmatched. The CDR3 protein is CASSSRLAGGLDTQYF. As DNA, the CDR3 is TGTGCCAGCAGCTCCCGACTAGCGGGGGGCTTGGATACGCAGTATTTT.

In this sample, this clonotype turned up a few times. This sequence joins TRBV7-2 and TRBJ2-5; D remains ambiguous. From germline, CDR1 is SGHTA and CDR2 FQGNSA. V was clipped by 6 bases and J by 0 bases, with 11 bases between them. The CDR3 runs to 14 residues. The CDR3 DNA reads as TGTGCCAGCAGATACCGACAAAACCAAGAGACCCAGTACTTC. Translating it yields CASRYRQNQETQYF.

This clonotype has ten or more counts. The rearrangement links TRBV20-1 to TRBJ2-7, with D unclear. V was clipped by 5 bases and J by 1 base, with 9 bases between them. Germline V lookup: CDR1 DFQATT, CDR2 SNEGSKA (reference sequence). This CDR3 is built from 12 residues. The CDR3 region has the DNA TGCAGTGCTGTAGGGTGGTCCTACGAGCAGTACTTC. Residues: CSAVGWSYEQYF.

This clonotype was seen many times. The chain carries TRBV25-1 and TRBJ1-5; D remains unclear. Germline CDR1 is MGHDK and CDR2 is SYGVNS. The CDR3 runs 13 residues. The germline V and J ends were trimmed by 6 bases and 0 bases, with 6 bases remaining between them. The CDR3 DNA follows: TGTGCCAGCAGCAGGTTTAGCAATCAGCCCCAGCATTTT. Translated, it gives CASSRFSNQPQHF.

This clonotype was observed a few times. This sequence joins TRBV15 and TRBJ1-2; 7 nucleotides align to TRBD1. The CDR3 loop spans 14 amino acids. Germline lookup yields CDR1 LNHNV and CDR2 YYDKDF (reference sequence). V lost 3 bases to trimming and J lost 8 bases; unmatched junction nucleotides: 9. The CDR3 loop is CATSSPQGLMGYTF. The CDR3 nucleotides are TGTGCCACCAGCAGCCCACAGGGGTTAATGGGCTACACCTTC.

This clonotype was observed a handful of times. This chain links TRBV6-2 or TRBV6-3 with TRBJ2-1; D perhaps matches TRBD1 (6 bases). V lost 2 bases to trimming and J lost 10 bases, with 33 bases between them. From germline, CDR1 is MNHEY and CDR2 SVGEGT. CDR3 length: 20 residues. The CDR3 region has the DNA TGTGCCAGCAGTTACCTGCAGAGGGGGAATGCCGTATACTTACAATTAGAGCAGTTCTTC. It translates to CASSYLQRGNAVYLQLEQFF.

This clonotype was observed a few times. The chain links TRBV10-3 to TRBJ1-1; 7 nucleotides match TRBD1. The CDR3 loop spans 14 amino acids. Germline V gene lookup returns CDR1 ENHRY and CDR2 SYGVKD. V was clipped by 5 bases and J by 1 base; unmatched bases: 4. The CDR3 region has the DNA TGTGCCATCAGTAATACAGGGGAGAACACTGAAGCTTTCTTT. As protein: CAISNTGENTEAFF.

This clonotype was seen a few times. The chain employs TRBV10-3 and TRBJ1-5; unclear D gene. Trimming took off 6 bases at V and 0 bases at J, with 6 bases between the two ends. The V gene's germline CDR1 is ENHRY and CDR2 SYGVKD. The CDR3 sequence is 13 residues long. The CDR3 DNA reads TGTGCCATCAGCGTTGATAGCAATCAGCCCCAGCATTTT. This gives the protein CAISVDSNQPQHF.

The sample holds a few counts of this clonotype. The genes are TRBV5-4 and TRBJ2-2; D is possibly TRBD2 (5 bases). This CDR3 region has 17 residues. In germline, CDR1 is SGHNT, CDR2 YYREEE (reference sequence). The V end was cut by 4 bases, the J end by 0 bases, with 16 bases between. The CDR3 DNA reads as TGTGCCAGCAGCCGAGACGCGGGCCAATCGAACACCGGGGAGCTGTTTTTT. This gives the protein CASSRDAGQSNTGELFF.

The chain links TRBV27 to TRBJ2-2; D is possibly TRBD2 (5 bases). V was shortened by 5 bases and J by 7 bases, with 14 bases between the two germline ends. Germline lookup yields CDR1 MNHEY and CDR2 SMNVEV (reference sequence). CDR3 size: 14 residues. Written as DNA, the CDR3 is TGTGCCAGCAGTCCTCTCATCCGGGGCGGGGAGCTGTTTTTT. This translates into CASSPLIRGGELFF.